Below, 18 T cell receptor beta chains from the same sample are listed, as sequenced in a study of T cell changes during pregnancy in multiple sclerosis. Here immunoSEQ multiplex PCR was the method, and the copy in TCRdb shows in-frame clones only, minus some. The sample includes roughly 100,000 clones, about 90% of them seen just once. Specimen: peripheral blood, collected after pregnancy. The source is a female donor with multiple sclerosis, enrolled in a pregnancy study.

The rearrangement links TRBV18 to TRBJ1-1; no reliable D call. Trimming left V 0 bases short and J 0 bases short, with 8 bases between. The germline V gene encodes CDR1 KGHSH and CDR2 LQKENI. This CDR3 region has 15 residues. The CDR3 DNA is TGTGCCAGCTCACCACCAGAGGGAATGAACACTGAAGCTTTCTTT. It yields the protein CASSPPEGMNTEAFF.

The chain recombines TRBV21-1 with TRBJ2-1; the table calls TRBD2, which could not be checked here. TRBV21-1 is described as a pseudogene. The CDR3 runs 14 residues. CDR3 nucleotides: TGTGCCAGCTCTACTAGCGACTATCTCAATGAGCAGTTCTTC. This translates into CASSTSDYLNEQFF.

A single count supports this clone. The chain recombines TRBV29-1 with TRBJ1-2; D might be TRBD1 (6 bases). The ends were cut back, 3 bases at V and 0 bases at J, with 20 bases in the middle. This CDR3 has 17 residues. CDR1 and CDR2 from the germline V gene are SQVTM and ANQGSEA. In nucleotides, the CDR3 is TGCAGCGTTGAGAAAGTGTTTGGACAGTCAGCTAACTATGGCTACACCTTC. It encodes CSVEKVFGQSANYGYTF.

The genes are TRBV5-1 and TRBJ1-3, with D perhaps TRBD1 (5 bases). The germline V gene has CDR1 SGHRS and CDR2 YFSETQ. V was trimmed by 1 base and J by 1 base, leaving 9 bases between them. The CDR3 contains 15 residues. The CDR3: CASSLNAGSGNTIYF. The CDR3 DNA sequence: TGCGCCAGCAGCTTGAATGCAGGGTCTGGAAACACCATATATTTT.

The chain carries TRBV4-1 and TRBJ2-1; 11 nucleotides align to TRBD2. The CDR3 consists of 21 residues. Germline V gives CDR1 MGHRA, CDR2 YSYEKL. V lost 0 bases and J lost 4; bases outside the gene matches: 17. CDR3 loop: CASSQEKASGRPLLGYNEQFF. CDR3 DNA: TGCGCCAGCAGCCAAGAAAAGGCTAGCGGGAGGCCCCTCCTGGGGTACAATGAGCAGTTCTTC.

The chain has TRBV28 and TRBJ2-1, with 9 bases that match TRBD2. Unmatched junction bases numbered 3, after V lost 6 bases and J lost 0 bases. Germline V lookup: CDR1 MDHEN, CDR2 SYDVKM. CDR3 length equals 15 residues. In nucleotides, the CDR3 is TGTGCCAGCAGGAATAGCGGGAGCTCCTACAATGAGCAGTTCTTC. Translating it yields CASRNSGSSYNEQFF.

The chain is built from TRBV5-1 and TRBJ2-5, with D unclear. The germline gives CDR1 SGHRS, CDR2 YFSETQ. The CDR3 is 14 residues long. V was trimmed by 0 bases and J by 1 base, leaving 7 bases between them. Here the CDR3 DNA reads TGCGCCAGCAGCTTGGTTGTCGGCCAAGAGACCCAGTACTTC. This encodes CASSLVVGQETQYF.

The chain is built from TRBV6-4 and TRBJ2-1; 10 bases match TRBD1. V shed 8 bases, J shed 7 bases, and the junction held 5 bases outside the gene matches. This CDR3 is 13 amino acids long. CDR1 MRHNA and CDR2 SNTAGT come from the germline V gene. In DNA form, the CDR3 reads TGTGCCAGCGGGACAGGGGAAAAAAATGAGCAGTTCTTC. It specifies CASGTGEKNEQFF.

The CDR3 here is CAWSLGTGGNTIYF. The DNA of the CDR3 is TGTGCCTGGAGTCTGGGGACAGGGGGAAACACCATATATTTT. The genes are TRBV30 and TRBJ1-3; TRBD1 matches 9 bases. The junction had 3 bases not matched to a gene; V was cut back by 2 bases and J by 4 bases. CDR3 length: 14 amino acids. CDR1 GTSNPN and CDR2 SVGIG come from the germline V gene (reference sequence).

The gene calls are TRBV7-9 and TRBJ1-3, with TRBD1 identical over 8 bases. The CDR3 contains 15 residues. Germline V gene lookup returns CDR1 SEHNR and CDR2 FQNEAQ (reference sequence). V trimming: 6 bases; J trimming: 4 bases; junction bases outside the gene matches: 8. CDR3: CASSLPRGRGNTIYF. The CDR3 region has the DNA TGTGCCAGCAGTTTACCCAGGGGGCGAGGAAACACCATATATTTT.

The chain uses TRBV5-4 and TRBJ2-3; 11 nucleotides align to TRBD2. CDR1 and CDR2 (germline): SGHNT, YYREEE (reference sequence). V lost 4 bases to trimming and J lost 3 bases; unmatched junction nucleotides: 10. This CDR3 has 17 residues. The CDR3 DNA reads as TGTGCCAGCAGCGTCACTAGCGGGGGACCTCGGACAGATACGCAGTATTTT. As protein: CASSVTSGGPRTDTQYF.

J is TRBJ1-4 and V is TRBV18; possibly TRBD1 for D (6 bases). The germline V gene has CDR1 KGHSH and CDR2 LQKENI. The CDR3 is 16 residues long. The V end lost 0 bases, the J end lost 6 bases, and 14 bases lay between the germline ends. The DNA for the CDR3 is TGTGCCAGCTCACCACCGTCTTGGGGGCCCGATGAAAAACTGTTTTTT. It is translated as CASSPPSWGPDEKLFF.

This chain links TRBV6-6 with TRBJ1-2; TRBD1 is a possible D gene (6 bases). Germline CDR1 reads MNHNY; CDR2 reads SVGAGI (reference sequence). V was shortened by 0 bases and J by 6 bases, with 14 bases between the two germline ends. The CDR3 sequence is 15 residues long. The CDR3 sequence: CASSYSAWGRDGYTF. CDR3 DNA: TGTGCCAGCAGTTACTCGGCGTGGGGGCGGGATGGCTACACCTTC.

The chain is built from TRBV5-6 and TRBJ2-7; 8 bases line up with TRBD1. CDR3 length: 15 residues. Germline-derived CDR1 and CDR2 are SGHDT and YYEEEE. J gave up 4 bases and V 0 bases, and 6 bases lay outside the gene matches. The CDR3 protein is CASSLGDRGLYEQYF. The CDR3, as DNA: TGTGCCAGCAGCTTGGGCGACAGGGGATTGTACGAGCAGTACTTC. The full variable domain, with the rest looked up from reference TRBV5-6 and TRBJ2-7, is DAGVTQSPTHLIKTRGQQVTLRCSPKSGHDTVSWYQQALGQGPQFIFQYYEEEERQRGNFPDRFSGHQFPNYSSELNVNALLLGDSALYLCASSLGDRGLYEQYFGPGTRLTVT.

J is TRBJ2-5 and V is TRBV10-1; D unresolved. This CDR3 is 12 amino acids long. The V gene's germline CDR1 is WNHNN and CDR2 SYGVQD (reference sequence). Trimming stripped 3 bases from V and 3 bases from J, with 5 bases between. This CDR3 reads CASSDSEETQYF. DNA for the CDR3: TGCGCCAGCAGTGATAGTGAAGAGACCCAGTACTTC.

V and J are TRBV19 and TRBJ1-2; 8 bases align to TRBD1. Germline V gene data show CDR1 as LNHDA and CDR2 as SQIVND (reference sequence). This CDR3 has 14 residues. The V segment lost 6 bases and the J segment 6 bases; nucleotides outside the gene matches: 9. The chain's CDR3 is CASRNRDRRNGYTF. Here the CDR3 DNA reads TGTGCCAGTAGAAACCGGGACAGGAGAAATGGCTACACCTTC.

This clone was picked up one time. This chain connects TRBV4-1 to TRBJ1-1; unclear D gene. There are 15 residues in the CDR3. Deletions cut 0 bases from V and 2 bases from J, with 10 bases between. From germline, CDR1 is MGHRA and CDR2 YSYEKL. The CDR3 sequence is CASSQESRVNTEAFF. The CDR3 DNA follows: TGCGCCAGCAGCCAAGAGTCGCGGGTTAACACTGAAGCTTTCTTT.

The rearrangement joins TRBV7-2 to TRBJ2-7; 9 bases are shared with TRBD2. CDR1 SGHTA and CDR2 FQGNSA come from the germline V gene. This CDR3 comprises 15 residues. The junction had 4 bases not matched to a gene; V was cut back by 4 bases and J by 0 bases. CDR3 sequence reads: CASSYRLADSYEQYF. CDR3 bases: TGTGCCAGCAGCTATAGACTAGCGGACTCCTACGAGCAGTACTTC.